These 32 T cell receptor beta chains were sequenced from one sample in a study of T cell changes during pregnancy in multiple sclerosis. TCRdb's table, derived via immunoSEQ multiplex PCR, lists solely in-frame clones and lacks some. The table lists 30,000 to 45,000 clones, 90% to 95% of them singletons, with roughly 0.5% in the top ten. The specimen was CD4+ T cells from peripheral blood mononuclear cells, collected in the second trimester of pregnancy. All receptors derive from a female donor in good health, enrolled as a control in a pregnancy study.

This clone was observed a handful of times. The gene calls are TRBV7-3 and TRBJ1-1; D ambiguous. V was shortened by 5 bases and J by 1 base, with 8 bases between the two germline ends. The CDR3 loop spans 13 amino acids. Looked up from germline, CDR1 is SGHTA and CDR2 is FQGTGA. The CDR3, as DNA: TGTGCCAGCAGCCCGAACAGGAACACTGAAGCTTTCTTT. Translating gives CASSPNRNTEAFF.

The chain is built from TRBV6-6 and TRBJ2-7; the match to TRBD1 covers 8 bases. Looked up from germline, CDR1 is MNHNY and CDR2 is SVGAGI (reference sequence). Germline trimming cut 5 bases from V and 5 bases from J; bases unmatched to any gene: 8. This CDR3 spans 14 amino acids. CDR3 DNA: TGTGCCAGCAGTCCCGGACAGGGTCACAACGAGCAGTACTTC. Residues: CASSPGQGHNEQYF.

CDR3 DNA sequence: TGTGCCAGCAGTTTGAACAGGGGGTATGAAAAACTGTTTTTT. It specifies CASSLNRGYEKLFF. The chain employs TRBV27 and TRBJ1-4; TRBD1 matches 8 bases. This CDR3 is built from 14 residues. In germline, CDR1 is MNHEY, CDR2 SMNVEV (reference sequence). Germline trimming cut 3 bases from V and 6 bases from J; bases unmatched to any gene: 3.

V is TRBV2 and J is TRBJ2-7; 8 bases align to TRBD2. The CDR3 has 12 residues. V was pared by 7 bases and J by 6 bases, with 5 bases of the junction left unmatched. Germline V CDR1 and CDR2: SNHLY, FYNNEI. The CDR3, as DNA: TGTGCCAGCATCGGGACTAGTACCGAGCAGTACTTC. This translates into CASIGTSTEQYF.

CDR3 DNA: TGTGCCAGGGCGGGGCTGTCCTCCTACGAGCAGTACTTC. This codes for CARAGLSSYEQYF. This rearrangement joins TRBV2 to TRBJ2-7; D may be TRBD2 (6 bases). The V end lost 9 bases, the J end lost 0 bases, and 12 bases lay between the germline ends. CDR3 length: 13 residues. Germline CDR1 SNHLY, CDR2 FYNNEI.

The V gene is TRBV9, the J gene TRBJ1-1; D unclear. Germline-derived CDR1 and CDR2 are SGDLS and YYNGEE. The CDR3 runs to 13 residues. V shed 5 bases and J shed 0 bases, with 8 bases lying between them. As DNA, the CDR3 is TGTGCCAGCAGTCACTCTTTGAACACTGAAGCTTTCTTT. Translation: CASSHSLNTEAFF.

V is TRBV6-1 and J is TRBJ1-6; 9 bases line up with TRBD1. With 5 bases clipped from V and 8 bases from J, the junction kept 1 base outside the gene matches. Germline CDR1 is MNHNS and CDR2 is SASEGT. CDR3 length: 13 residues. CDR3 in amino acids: CASSRDRDSPLHF. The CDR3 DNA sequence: TGTGCCAGCAGTCGGGACAGGGATTCACCCCTCCACTTT.

The CDR3 spells CASRTGLNTEAFF. In DNA, the CDR3 is TGCGCCAGTAGGACAGGGCTCAACACTGAAGCTTTCTTT. This rearrangement joins TRBV10-2 to TRBJ1-1; 8 positions match TRBD1. In germline, CDR1 is WSHSY, CDR2 SAAADI. V dropped 9 bases and J dropped 2; count of bases not matched to a gene: 5. The CDR3 runs 13 residues.

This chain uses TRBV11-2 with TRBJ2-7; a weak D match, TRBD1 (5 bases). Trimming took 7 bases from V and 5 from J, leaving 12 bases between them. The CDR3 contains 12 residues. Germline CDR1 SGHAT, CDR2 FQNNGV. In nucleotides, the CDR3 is TGTGCCAGCATCCCCCAAGGGGACGAGCAGTACTTC. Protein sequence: CASIPQGDEQYF.

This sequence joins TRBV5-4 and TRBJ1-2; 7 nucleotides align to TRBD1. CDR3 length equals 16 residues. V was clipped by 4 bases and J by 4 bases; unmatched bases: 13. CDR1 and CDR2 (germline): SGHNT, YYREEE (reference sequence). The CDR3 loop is CASSAPRGESVYGYTF. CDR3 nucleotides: TGTGCCAGCAGCGCCCCCAGGGGGGAGTCGGTCTATGGCTACACCTTC.

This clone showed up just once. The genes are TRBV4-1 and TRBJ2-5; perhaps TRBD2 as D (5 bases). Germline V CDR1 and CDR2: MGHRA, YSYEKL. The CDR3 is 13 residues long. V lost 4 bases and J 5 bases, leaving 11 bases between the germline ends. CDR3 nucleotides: TGCGCCAGCAGCCGGACTCTCGGGGAGACCCAGTACTTC. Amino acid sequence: CASSRTLGETQYF.

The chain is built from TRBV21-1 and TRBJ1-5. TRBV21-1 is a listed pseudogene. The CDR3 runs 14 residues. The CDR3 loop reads CASSIKGGGQPQHF. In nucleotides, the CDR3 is TGTGCCAGCAGCATTAAGGGGGGGGGTCAGCCCCAGCATTTT.

The CDR3 nucleotides read TGTGCCAGCATGCCCTGGACTAGGCGTAATGAGCAGTTCTTC. Translated: CASMPWTRRNEQFF. V and J are TRBV5-8 and TRBJ2-1; 7 positions agree with TRBD2. Trimming removed 6 bases from V and 7 bases from J; junction bases left unmatched: 10. Per germline, CDR1 SGHTS and CDR2 YDEGEE. The CDR3 has 14 residues.

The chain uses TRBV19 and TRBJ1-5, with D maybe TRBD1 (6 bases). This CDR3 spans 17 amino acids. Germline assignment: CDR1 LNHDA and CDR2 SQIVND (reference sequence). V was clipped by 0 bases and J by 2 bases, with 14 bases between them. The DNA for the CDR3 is TGTGCCAGTAGTATAGAGATGGGGGCAGTCGGCAATCAGCCCCAGCATTTT. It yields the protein CASSIEMGAVGNQPQHF.

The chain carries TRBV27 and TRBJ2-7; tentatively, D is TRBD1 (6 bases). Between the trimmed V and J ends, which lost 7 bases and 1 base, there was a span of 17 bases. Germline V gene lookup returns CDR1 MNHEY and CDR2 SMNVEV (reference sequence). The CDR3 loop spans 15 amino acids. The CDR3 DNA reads TGTGCCAGCAAACAAACAGGGCAGACTTCCTACGAGCAGTACTTC. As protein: CASKQTGQTSYEQYF.

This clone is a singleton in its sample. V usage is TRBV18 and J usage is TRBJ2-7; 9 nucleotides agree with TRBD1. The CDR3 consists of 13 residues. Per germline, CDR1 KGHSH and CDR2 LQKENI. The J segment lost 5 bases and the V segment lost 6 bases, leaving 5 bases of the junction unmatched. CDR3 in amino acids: CASSTGGADEQYF. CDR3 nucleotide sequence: TGTGCCAGCTCGACAGGGGGTGCTGACGAGCAGTACTTC.

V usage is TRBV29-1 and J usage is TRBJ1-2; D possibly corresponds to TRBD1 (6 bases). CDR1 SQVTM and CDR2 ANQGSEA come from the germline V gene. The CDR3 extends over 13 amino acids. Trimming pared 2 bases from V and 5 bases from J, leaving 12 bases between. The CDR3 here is CSVELGGGYGYTF. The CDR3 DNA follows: TGCAGCGTTGAACTAGGGGGGGGGTATGGCTACACCTTC.

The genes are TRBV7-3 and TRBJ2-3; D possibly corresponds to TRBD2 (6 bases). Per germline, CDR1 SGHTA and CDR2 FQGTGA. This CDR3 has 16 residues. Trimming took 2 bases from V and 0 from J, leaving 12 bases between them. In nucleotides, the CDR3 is TGTGCCAGCAGCTTAGTTCCCGGGGGAAGCACAGATACGCAGTATTTT. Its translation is CASSLVPGGSTDTQYF.

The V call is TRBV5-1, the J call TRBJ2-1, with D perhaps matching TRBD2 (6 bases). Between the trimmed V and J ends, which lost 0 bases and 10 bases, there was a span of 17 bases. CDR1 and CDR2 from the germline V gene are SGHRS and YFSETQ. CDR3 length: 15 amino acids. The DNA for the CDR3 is TGCGCCAGCAGCTTGGCCGTGGGACTTGGGCAAGAGCAGTTCTTC. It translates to CASSLAVGLGQEQFF.

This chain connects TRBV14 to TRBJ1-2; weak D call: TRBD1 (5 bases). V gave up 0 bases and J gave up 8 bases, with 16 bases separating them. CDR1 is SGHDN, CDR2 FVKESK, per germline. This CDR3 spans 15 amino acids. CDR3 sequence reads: CASSQDFGRASGYTF. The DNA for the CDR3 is TGTGCCAGCAGCCAAGATTTCGGCAGGGCATCGGGCTACACCTTC.

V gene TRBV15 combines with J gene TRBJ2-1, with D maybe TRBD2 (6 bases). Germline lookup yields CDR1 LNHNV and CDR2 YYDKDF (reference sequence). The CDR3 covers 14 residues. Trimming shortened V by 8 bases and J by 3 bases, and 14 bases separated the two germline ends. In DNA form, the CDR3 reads TGTGCCACCGGTTCCGGGGGATACTACAATGAGCAGTTCTTC. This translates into CATGSGGYYNEQFF.

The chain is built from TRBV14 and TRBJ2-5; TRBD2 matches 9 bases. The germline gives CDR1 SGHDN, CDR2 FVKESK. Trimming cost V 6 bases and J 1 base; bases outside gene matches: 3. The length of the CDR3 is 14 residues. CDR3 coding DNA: TGTGCCAGCAGTCGACTAGCGGCCCAAGAGACCCAGTACTTC. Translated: CASSRLAAQETQYF. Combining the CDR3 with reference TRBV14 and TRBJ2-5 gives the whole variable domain EAGVTQFPSHSVIEKGQTVTLRCDPISGHDNLYWYRRVMGKEIKFLLHFVKESKQDESGMPNNRFLAERTGGTYSTLKVQPAELEDSGVYFCASSRLAAQETQYFGPGTRLLVL.

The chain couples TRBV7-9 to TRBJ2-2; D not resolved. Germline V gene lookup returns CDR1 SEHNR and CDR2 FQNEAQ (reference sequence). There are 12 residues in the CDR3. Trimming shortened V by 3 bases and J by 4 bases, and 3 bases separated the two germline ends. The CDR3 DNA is TGTGCCAGCAGCTTTAGCACCGGGGAGCTGTTTTTT. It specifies CASSFSTGELFF.

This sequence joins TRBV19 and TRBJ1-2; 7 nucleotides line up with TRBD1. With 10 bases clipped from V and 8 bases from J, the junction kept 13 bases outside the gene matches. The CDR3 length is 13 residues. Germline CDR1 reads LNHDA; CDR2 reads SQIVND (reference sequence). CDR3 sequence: CATQTGSGRGYTF. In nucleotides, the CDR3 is TGTGCCACCCAGACAGGGTCAGGCCGCGGCTACACCTTC.

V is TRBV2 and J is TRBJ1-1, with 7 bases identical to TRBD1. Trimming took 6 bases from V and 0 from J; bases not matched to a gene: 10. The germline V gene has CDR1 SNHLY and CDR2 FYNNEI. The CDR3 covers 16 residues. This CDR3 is CASRLAGGSMNTEAFF. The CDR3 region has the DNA TGTGCCAGCAGATTGGCAGGGGGATCAATGAACACTGAAGCTTTCTTT.

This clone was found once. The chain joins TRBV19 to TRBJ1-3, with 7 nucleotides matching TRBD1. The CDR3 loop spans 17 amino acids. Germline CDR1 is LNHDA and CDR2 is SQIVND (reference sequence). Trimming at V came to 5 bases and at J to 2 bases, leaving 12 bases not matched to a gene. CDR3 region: CASSPTRLQGAGNTIYF. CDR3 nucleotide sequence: TGTGCCAGTAGTCCTACCCGCCTCCAGGGGGCTGGAAACACCATATATTTT.

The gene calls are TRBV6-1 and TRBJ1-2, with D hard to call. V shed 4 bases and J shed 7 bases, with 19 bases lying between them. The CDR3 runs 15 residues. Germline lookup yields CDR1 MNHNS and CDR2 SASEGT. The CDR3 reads CASSGGHLPSLGYTF. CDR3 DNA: TGTGCCAGCAGTGGAGGTCATCTCCCCTCACTTGGCTACACCTTC.

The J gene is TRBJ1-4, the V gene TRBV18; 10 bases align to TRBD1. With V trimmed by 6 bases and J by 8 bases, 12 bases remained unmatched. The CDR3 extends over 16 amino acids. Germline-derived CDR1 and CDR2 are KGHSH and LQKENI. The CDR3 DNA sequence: TGTGCCAGCTCGAAAAACCCCGGGACAGGGGACGAAAAACTGTTTTTT. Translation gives CASSKNPGTGDEKLFF.

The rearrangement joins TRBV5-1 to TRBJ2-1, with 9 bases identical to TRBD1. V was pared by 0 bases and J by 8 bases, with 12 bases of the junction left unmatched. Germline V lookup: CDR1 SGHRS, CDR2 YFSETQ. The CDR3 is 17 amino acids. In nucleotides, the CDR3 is TGCGCCAGCAGCTTGGTAGGAACAGGGGGCGGGCGGGATGAGCAGTTCTTC. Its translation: CASSLVGTGGGRDEQFF.

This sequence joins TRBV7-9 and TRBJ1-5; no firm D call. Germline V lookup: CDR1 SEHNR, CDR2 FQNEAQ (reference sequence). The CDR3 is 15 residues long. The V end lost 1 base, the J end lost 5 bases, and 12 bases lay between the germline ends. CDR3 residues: CASSLEADVYQPQHF. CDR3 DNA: TGTGCCAGCAGCTTAGAAGCGGACGTTTATCAGCCCCAGCATTTT.

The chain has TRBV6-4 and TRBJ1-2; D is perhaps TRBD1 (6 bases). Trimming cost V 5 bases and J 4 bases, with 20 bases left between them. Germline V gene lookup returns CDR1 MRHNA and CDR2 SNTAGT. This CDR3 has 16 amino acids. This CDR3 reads CASSYQTHREFYGYTF. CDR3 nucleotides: TGTGCCAGCAGTTACCAAACCCACAGGGAATTCTATGGCTACACCTTC.

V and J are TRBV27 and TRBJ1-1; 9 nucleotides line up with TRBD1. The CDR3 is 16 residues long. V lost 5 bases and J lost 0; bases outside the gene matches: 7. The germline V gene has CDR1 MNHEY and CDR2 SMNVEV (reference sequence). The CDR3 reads CASSTLRTGVNTEAFF. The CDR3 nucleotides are TGTGCCAGCAGTACCCTCCGGACAGGGGTGAACACTGAAGCTTTCTTT.